The clone carrying this TCR beta chain was seen a handful of times. What it binds is not known. Samples each yielded at least 6 micrograms of total RNA. This CDR3 has 14 amino acids. Per germline, CDR1 DFQATT and CDR2 SNEGSKA (reference sequence). This sample was taken from a study of blood T cells in healthy people across ages. The authors ran a second PCR of about 7 to 11 cycles using a sample-barcoded 5' primer and a J-beta primer mix. There were at least 2.5 million CDR3-containing paired-end reads obtained from each sample. TCRdb re-derived calls from the 5' RACE reads in MiXCR, one entry per CDR3 protein. The repertoire holds hundreds of thousands of distinct CDR3 sequences, around 21% seen once, with 3% to 4.5% in the top ten. Study outcomes and limitations: When one million T cells were used, diversity estimates were thought to be underestimates. Naive T cell percentage and TCR beta diversity correlated strongly.

This TCR was sampled from a man in his 70s in good health. The sequenced material came from blood. The rearrangement links TRBV20-1 to TRBJ2-5; 11 bases are a match to TRBD2. TRBJ2-1 explains the end of the DNA better; the J call may be wrong. In nucleotides, the CDR3 is TGCAGTGCCCAACTAGCGGGAGTTTTCGGTGAGCAGTTCTTC. Encoded protein: CSAQLAGVFGEQFF.